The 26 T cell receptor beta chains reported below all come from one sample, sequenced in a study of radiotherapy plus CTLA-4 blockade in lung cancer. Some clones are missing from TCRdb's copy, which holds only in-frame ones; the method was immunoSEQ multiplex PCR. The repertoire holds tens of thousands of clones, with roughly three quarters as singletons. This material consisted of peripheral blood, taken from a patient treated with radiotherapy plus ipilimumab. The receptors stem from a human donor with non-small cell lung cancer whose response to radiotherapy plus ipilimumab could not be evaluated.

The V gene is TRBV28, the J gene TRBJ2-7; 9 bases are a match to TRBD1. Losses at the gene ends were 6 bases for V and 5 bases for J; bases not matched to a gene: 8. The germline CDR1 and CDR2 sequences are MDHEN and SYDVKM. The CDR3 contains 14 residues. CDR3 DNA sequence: TGTGCCAGCAGAAGGACAGGGGTTATCGACGAGCAGTACTTC. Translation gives CASRRTGVIDEQYF.

CDR3 sequence (DNA): TGCGCCAGCAGCTATACAGGGCGTAATGAAAAACTGTTTTTT. It translates to CASSYTGRNEKLFF. The chain carries TRBV5-1 and TRBJ1-4; D perhaps matches TRBD1 (6 bases). CDR1 is SGHRS, CDR2 YFSETQ, per germline. Trimming left V 3 bases short and J 4 bases short, with 10 bases between. This CDR3 comprises 14 residues. Using reference TRBV5-1 and TRBJ1-4 for the parts outside the CDR3, the full variable domain is KAGVTQTPRYLIKTRGQQVTLSCSPISGHRSVSWYQQTPGQGLQFLFEYFSETQRNKGNFPGRFSGRQFSNSRSEMNVSTLELGDSALYLCASSYTGRNEKLFFGSGTQLSVL.

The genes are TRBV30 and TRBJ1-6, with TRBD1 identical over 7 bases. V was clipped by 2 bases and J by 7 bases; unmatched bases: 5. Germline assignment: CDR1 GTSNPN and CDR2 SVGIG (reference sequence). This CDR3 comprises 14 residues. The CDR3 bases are TGTGCCTGGAGTCGGGACAGTAAAAATTCACCCCTCCACTTT. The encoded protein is CAWSRDSKNSPLHF.

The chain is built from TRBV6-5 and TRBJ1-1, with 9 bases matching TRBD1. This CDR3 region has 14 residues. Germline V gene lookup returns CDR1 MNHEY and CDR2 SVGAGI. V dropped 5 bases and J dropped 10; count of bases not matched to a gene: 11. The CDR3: CASSTGTGMFGAFF. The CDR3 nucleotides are TGTGCCAGCAGTACTGGGACAGGGATGTTTGGAGCTTTCTTT.

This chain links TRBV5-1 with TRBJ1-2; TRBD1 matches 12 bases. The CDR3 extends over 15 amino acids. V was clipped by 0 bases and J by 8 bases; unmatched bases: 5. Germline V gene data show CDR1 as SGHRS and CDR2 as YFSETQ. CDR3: CASSLGGQGAEGYTF. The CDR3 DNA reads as TGCGCCAGCAGCTTGGGGGGACAGGGGGCGGAAGGCTACACCTTC.

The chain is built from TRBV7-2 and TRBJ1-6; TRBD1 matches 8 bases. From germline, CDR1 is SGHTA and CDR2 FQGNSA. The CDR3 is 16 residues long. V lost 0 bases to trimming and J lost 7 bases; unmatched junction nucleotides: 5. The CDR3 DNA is TGTGCCAGCAGCTTAGCGTGGACAGGGAGCAATTCACCCCTCCACTTT. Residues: CASSLAWTGSNSPLHF.

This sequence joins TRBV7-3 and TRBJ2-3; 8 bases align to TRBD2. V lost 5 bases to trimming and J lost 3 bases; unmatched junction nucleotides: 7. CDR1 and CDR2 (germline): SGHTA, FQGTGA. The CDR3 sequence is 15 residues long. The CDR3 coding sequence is TGTGCCAGCAGCCGGGGGGGTCAGGGAACAGATACGCAGTATTTT. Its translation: CASSRGGQGTDTQYF.

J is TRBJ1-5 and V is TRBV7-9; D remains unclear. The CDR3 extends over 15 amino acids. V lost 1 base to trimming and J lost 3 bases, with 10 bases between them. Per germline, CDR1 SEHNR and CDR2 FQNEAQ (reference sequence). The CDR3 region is CASSLDSNFNQPQHF. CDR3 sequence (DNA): TGTGCCAGCAGCTTAGACAGTAACTTCAATCAGCCCCAGCATTTT. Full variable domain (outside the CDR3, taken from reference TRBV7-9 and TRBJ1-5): DTGVSQNPRHKITKRGQNVTFRCDPISEHNRLYWYRQTLGQGPEFLTYFQNEAQLEKSRLLSDRFSAERPKGSFSTLEIQRTEQGDSAMYLCASSLDSNFNQPQHFGDGTRLSIL.

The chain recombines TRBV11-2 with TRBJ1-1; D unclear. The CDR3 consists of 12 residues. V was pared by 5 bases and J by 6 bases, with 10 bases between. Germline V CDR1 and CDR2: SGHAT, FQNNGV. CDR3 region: CASSERISEAFF. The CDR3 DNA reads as TGTGCCAGCAGCGAGAGGATCTCTGAAGCTTTCTTT.

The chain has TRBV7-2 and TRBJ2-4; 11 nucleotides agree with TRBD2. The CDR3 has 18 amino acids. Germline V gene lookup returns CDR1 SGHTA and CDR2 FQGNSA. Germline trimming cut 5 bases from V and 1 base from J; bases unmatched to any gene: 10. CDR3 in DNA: TGTGCCAGCAGCACAATTAGCGGGGGGGCTCGGGCCAAAAACATTCAGTACTTC. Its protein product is CASSTISGGARAKNIQYF.

As DNA, the CDR3 is TGTGCCAGCAGTTACCCCCAGCAGAGGGGGGAGACCCAGTACTTC. Translation: CASSYPQQRGETQYF. This rearrangement joins TRBV6-6 to TRBJ2-5; D is perhaps TRBD1 (6 bases). V was shortened by 2 bases and J by 5 bases, with 15 bases between the two germline ends. Germline loops: CDR1 MNHNY, CDR2 SVGAGI (reference sequence). The CDR3 runs 15 residues.

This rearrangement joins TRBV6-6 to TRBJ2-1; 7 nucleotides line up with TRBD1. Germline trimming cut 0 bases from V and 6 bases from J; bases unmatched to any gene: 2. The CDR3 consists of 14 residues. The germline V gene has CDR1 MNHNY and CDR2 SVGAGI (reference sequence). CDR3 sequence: CASSYSGQINEQFF. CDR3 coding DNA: TGTGCCAGCAGTTACTCGGGACAGATCAATGAGCAGTTCTTC.

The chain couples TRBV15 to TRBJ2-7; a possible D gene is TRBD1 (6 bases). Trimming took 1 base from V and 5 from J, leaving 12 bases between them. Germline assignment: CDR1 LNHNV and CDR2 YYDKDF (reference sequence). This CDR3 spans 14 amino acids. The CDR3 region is CATSRVTTGNEQYF. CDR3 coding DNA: TGTGCCACCAGCAGAGTTACTACAGGGAACGAGCAGTACTTC.

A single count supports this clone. The CDR3 coding sequence is TGTGCCAGCTCACCACCTACATATTCCGGACAGATTTACAATGAGCAGTTCTTC. Encoded protein: CASSPPTYSGQIYNEQFF. The chain has TRBV18 and TRBJ2-1; TRBD1 might be the D (6 bases). Between the trimmed V and J ends, which lost 0 bases and 4 bases, there was a span of 19 bases. Germline values: CDR1 KGHSH, CDR2 LQKENI. The CDR3 covers 18 residues. Filled out from reference TRBV18 and TRBJ2-1, the complete variable domain reads NAGVMQNPRHLVRRRGQEARLRCSPMKGHSHVYWYRQLPEEGLKFMVYLQKENIIDESGMPKERFSAEFPKEGPSILRIQQVVRGDSAAYFCASSPPTYSGQIYNEQFFGPGTRLTVL.

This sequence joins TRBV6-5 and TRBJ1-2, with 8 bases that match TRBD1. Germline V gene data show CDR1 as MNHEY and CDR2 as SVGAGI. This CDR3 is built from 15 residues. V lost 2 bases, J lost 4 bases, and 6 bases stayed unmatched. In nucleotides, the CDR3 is TGTGCCAGCAGTTACGCAGGACAGGGAGGCTATGGCTACACCTTC. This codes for CASSYAGQGGYGYTF.

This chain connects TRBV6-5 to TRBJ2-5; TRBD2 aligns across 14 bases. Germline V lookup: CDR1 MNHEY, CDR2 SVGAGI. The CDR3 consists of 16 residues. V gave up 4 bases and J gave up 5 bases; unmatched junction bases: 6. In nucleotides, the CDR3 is TGTGCCAGCAGTTCCTGGACTAGCGGGGGGTTTGAGACCCAGTACTTC. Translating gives CASSSWTSGGFETQYF.

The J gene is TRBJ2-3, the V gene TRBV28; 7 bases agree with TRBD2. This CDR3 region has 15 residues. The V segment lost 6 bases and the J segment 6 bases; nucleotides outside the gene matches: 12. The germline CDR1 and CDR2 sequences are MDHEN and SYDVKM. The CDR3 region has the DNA TGTGCCAGCAGGCAGTCGGGCGGGAGCTGGGATACGCAGTATTTT. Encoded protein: CASRQSGGSWDTQYF.

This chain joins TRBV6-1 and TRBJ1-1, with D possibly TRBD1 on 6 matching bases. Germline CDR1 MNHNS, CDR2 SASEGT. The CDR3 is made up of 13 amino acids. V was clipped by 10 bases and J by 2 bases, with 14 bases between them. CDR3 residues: CATPTGINTEAFF. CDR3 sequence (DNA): TGTGCCACACCTACAGGGATCAACACTGAAGCTTTCTTT.

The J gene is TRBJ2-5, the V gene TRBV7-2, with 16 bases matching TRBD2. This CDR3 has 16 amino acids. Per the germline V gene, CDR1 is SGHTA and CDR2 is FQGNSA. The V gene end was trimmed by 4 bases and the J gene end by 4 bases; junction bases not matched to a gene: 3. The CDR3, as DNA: TGTGCCAGCAGCTGGGGACTAGCGGGAGGGCGAGAGACCCAGTACTTC. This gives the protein CASSWGLAGGRETQYF.

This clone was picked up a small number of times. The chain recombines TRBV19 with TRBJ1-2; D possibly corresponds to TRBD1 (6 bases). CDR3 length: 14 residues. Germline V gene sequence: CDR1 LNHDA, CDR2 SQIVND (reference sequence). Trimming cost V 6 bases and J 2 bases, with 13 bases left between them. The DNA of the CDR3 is TGTGCCAGTAGGGAGACAGGAGCCAACTATGGCTACACCTTC. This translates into CASRETGANYGYTF.

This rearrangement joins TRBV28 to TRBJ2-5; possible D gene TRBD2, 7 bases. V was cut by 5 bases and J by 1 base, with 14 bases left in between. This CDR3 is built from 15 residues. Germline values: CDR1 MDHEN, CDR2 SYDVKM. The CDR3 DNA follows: TGTGCCAGCAGTCGAGGGGGGGCCCCCCAAGAGACCCAGTACTTC. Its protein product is CASSRGGAPQETQYF.

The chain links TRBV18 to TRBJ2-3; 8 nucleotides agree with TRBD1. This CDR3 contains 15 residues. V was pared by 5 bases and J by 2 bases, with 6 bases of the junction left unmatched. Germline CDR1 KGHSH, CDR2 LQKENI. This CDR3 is CASSSGQVDTDTQYF. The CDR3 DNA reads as TGTGCCAGCTCATCGGGACAGGTAGACACAGATACGCAGTATTTT. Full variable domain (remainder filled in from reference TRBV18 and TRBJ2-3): NAGVMQNPRHLVRRRGQEARLRCSPMKGHSHVYWYRQLPEEGLKFMVYLQKENIIDESGMPKERFSAEFPKEGPSILRIQQVVRGDSAAYFCASSSGQVDTDTQYFGPGTRLTVL.

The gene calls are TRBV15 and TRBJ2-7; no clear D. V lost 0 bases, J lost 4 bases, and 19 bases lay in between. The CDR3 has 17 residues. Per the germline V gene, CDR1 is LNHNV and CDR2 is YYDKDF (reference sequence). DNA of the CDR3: TGTGCCACCAGCAGAGATCTCTCCAGGCCCCCACTTTACGAGCAGTACTTC. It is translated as CATSRDLSRPPLYEQYF.

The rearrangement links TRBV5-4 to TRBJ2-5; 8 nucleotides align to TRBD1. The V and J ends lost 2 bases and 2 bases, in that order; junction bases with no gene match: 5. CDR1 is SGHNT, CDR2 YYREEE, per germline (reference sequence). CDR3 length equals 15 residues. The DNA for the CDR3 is TGTGCCAGCAGCTTAAGACAGGGGCCACAAGAGACCCAGTACTTC. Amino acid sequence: CASSLRQGPQETQYF.

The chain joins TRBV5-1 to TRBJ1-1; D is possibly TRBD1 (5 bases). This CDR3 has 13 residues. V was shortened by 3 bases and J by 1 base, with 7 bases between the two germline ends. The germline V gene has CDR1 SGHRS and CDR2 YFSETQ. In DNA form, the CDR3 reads TGCGCCAGCAGCTGGACAAGGAACACTGAAGCTTTCTTT. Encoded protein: CASSWTRNTEAFF.

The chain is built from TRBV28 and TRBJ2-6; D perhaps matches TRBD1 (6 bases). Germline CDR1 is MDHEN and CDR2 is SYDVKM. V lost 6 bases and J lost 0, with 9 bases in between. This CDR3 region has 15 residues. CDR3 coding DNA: TGTGCCAGCAGCCCGGACAGCTCTGGGGCCAACGTCCTGACTTTC. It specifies CASSPDSSGANVLTF. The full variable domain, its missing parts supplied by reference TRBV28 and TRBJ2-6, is DVKVTQSSRYLVKRTGEKVFLECVQDMDHENMFWYRQDPGLGLRLIYFSYDVKMKEKGDIPEGYSVSREKKERFSLILESASTNQTSMYLCASSPDSSGANVLTFGAGSRLTVL.